The 22 T cell receptor beta chains in this list originate from one sample, sequenced in a study of STAT5B mutations in CD4+ large granular lymphocyte leukemia. The data were produced by immunoSEQ multiplex PCR, yet TCRdb's version contains in-frame clones alone and is incomplete. The repertoire has roughly 40,000 clones, roughly 76% of them found once; the top ten carry 3.6%. The sequencing input was CD4+ T cells from blood buffy coats. Receptors were obtained from a human donor in good health.

V and J are TRBV7-9 and TRBJ2-7; D is undetermined. Germline loops: CDR1 SEHNR, CDR2 FQNEAQ (reference sequence). V was shortened by 8 bases and J by 3 bases, with 11 bases between the two germline ends. The CDR3 consists of 12 residues. CDR3 coding DNA: TGTGCCAGCGGGCAGCAAGACTACGAGCAGTACTTC. It encodes CASGQQDYEQYF.

In its sample, this clone was seen once. The rearrangement joins TRBV19 to TRBJ2-3, with 8 bases that match TRBD1. Germline V gene lookup returns CDR1 LNHDA and CDR2 SQIVND (reference sequence). The trim removed 4 bases at V and 2 bases at J, leaving 8 bases unmatched. CDR3 length equals 16 residues. The CDR3 loop reads CASSSQGATFTDTQYF. CDR3 bases: TGTGCCAGTAGTAGCCAGGGGGCTACGTTCACAGATACGCAGTATTTT.

The J gene is TRBJ1-2, the V gene TRBV5-4; 11 bases are a match to TRBD1. V lost 4 bases to trimming and J lost 5 bases; unmatched junction nucleotides: 4. This CDR3 is built from 14 residues. Germline values: CDR1 SGHNT, CDR2 YYREEE (reference sequence). This CDR3 reads CASSPRDRGYGYTF. The CDR3 DNA reads as TGTGCCAGCAGCCCCCGGGACAGGGGGTATGGCTACACCTTC.

V gene TRBV6-5 combines with J gene TRBJ2-1; 12 bases are shared with TRBD2. Germline CDR1 is MNHEY and CDR2 is SVGAGI. V lost 7 bases to trimming and J lost 11 bases; unmatched junction nucleotides: 12. CDR3 length: 15 residues. In DNA, the CDR3 is TGTGCCAGCACCTCCGGGGCTAGCGGGGGGGGGAAGCAGTTCTTC. It is translated as CASTSGASGGGKQFF.

This chain joins TRBV5-1 and TRBJ2-3; 7 nucleotides line up with TRBD2. J gave up 0 bases and V 3 bases, and 4 bases lay outside the gene matches. Germline V gene data show CDR1 as SGHRS and CDR2 as YFSETQ. The CDR3 extends over 15 amino acids. The CDR3 loop is CASSSLAVSTDTQYF. DNA of the CDR3: TGCGCCAGCAGCTCCCTAGCGGTTAGCACAGATACGCAGTATTTT. The full variable domain, in which reference TRBV5-1 and TRBJ2-3 provide the parts outside the CDR3, is KAGVTQTPRYLIKTRGQQVTLSCSPISGHRSVSWYQQTPGQGLQFLFEYFSETQRNKGNFPGRFSGRQFSNSRSEMNVSTLELGDSALYLCASSSLAVSTDTQYFGPGTRLTVL.

The rearrangement links TRBV6-4 to TRBJ1-6, with D possibly being TRBD1 (5 bases). The CDR3 is 15 residues long. The V and J ends lost 6 bases and 0 bases respectively, with 9 bases between them. Germline V gene sequence: CDR1 MRHNA, CDR2 SNTAGT. In DNA, the CDR3 is TGTGCCAGCAGACTCGACAGCTCCTATAATTCACCCCTCCACTTT. Residues: CASRLDSSYNSPLHF.

The chain recombines TRBV7-9 with TRBJ2-1; perhaps D is TRBD1 or TRBD2 (5 bases each). The CDR3 covers 12 residues. Trimming stripped 11 bases from V and 4 bases from J, with 12 bases between. Germline CDR1 SEHNR, CDR2 FQNEAQ (reference sequence). The CDR3 spells CAGDDGYNEQFF. The CDR3 bases are TGTGCCGGGGACGACGGGTACAATGAGCAGTTCTTC.

The chain couples TRBV5-1 to TRBJ1-2; D gene unclear. The germline V gene encodes CDR1 SGHRS and CDR2 YFSETQ. CDR3 length equals 15 residues. With 4 bases removed from V and 0 bases from J, the gap between germline ends came to 13 bases. CDR3 DNA: TGCGCCAGCAGCCCGGATGGGCCTACTAACTATGGCTACACCTTC. As protein: CASSPDGPTNYGYTF.

The chain joins TRBV6-6 to TRBJ2-5, with D hard to call. Trimming cost V 5 bases and J 2 bases, with 15 bases left between them. The CDR3 is 15 residues long. The V gene's germline CDR1 is MNHNY and CDR2 SVGAGI (reference sequence). The CDR3 sequence is CASSRLPDGQETQYF. DNA of the CDR3: TGTGCCAGCAGTAGGCTTCCCGACGGACAAGAGACCCAGTACTTC.

The chain employs TRBV30 and TRBJ1-2; D possibly corresponds to TRBD1 (6 bases). The CDR3 has 13 amino acids. The germline V gene has CDR1 GTSNPN and CDR2 SVGIG (reference sequence). Deletions cut 3 bases from V and 4 bases from J, with 12 bases between. The CDR3 nucleotides read TGTGCCTGGAGCCCGGACAGCCCCTATGGCTACACCTTC. This sequence encodes CAWSPDSPYGYTF.

This clone has only one observation. This chain uses TRBV7-2 with TRBJ2-1; the D is unclear. The germline V and J ends were trimmed by 3 bases and 3 bases, with 3 bases remaining between them. CDR3 size: 12 residues. Germline assignment: CDR1 SGHTA and CDR2 FQGNSA. CDR3 sequence (DNA): TGTGCCAGCAGCTTCGGCTACAATGAGCAGTTCTTC. Translated: CASSFGYNEQFF.

The chain uses TRBV6-5 and TRBJ2-7, with D possibly TRBD2 on 5 matching bases. Trimming took 5 bases from V and 6 from J, leaving 11 bases between them. Germline V CDR1 and CDR2: MNHEY, SVGAGI. The CDR3 runs to 12 residues. This CDR3 is CASSPPGSEQYF. CDR3 nucleotides: TGTGCCAGCAGTCCTCCGGGGAGCGAGCAGTACTTC.

The chain links TRBV27 to TRBJ2-1, with 11 bases identical to TRBD1. Germline loops: CDR1 MNHEY, CDR2 SMNVEV (reference sequence). The V gene end was trimmed by 6 bases and the J gene end by 10 bases; junction bases not matched to a gene: 14. CDR3 length: 16 amino acids. CDR3 sequence reads: CASRPGQGARGGEQFF. The CDR3 nucleotides read TGTGCCAGCAGACCAGGACAGGGGGCGAGAGGAGGAGAGCAGTTCTTC.

V gene TRBV5-1 combines with J gene TRBJ2-2; 8 bases agree with TRBD2. The CDR3 consists of 15 residues. The V gene's germline CDR1 is SGHRS and CDR2 YFSETQ. V trimming: 1 base; J trimming: 7 bases; junction bases outside the gene matches: 6. DNA of the CDR3: TGCGCCAGCAGCTTGTCAGCGGGGGAGGTCGGGGAGCTGTTTTTT. Translating it yields CASSLSAGEVGELFF. The variable domain in full, with the rest retrieved from reference TRBV5-1 and TRBJ2-2, is KAGVTQTPRYLIKTRGQQVTLSCSPISGHRSVSWYQQTPGQGLQFLFEYFSETQRNKGNFPGRFSGRQFSNSRSEMNVSTLELGDSALYLCASSLSAGEVGELFFGEGSRLTVL.

The chain joins TRBV6-1 to TRBJ2-2; TRBD2 is a possible D gene (6 bases). The germline V gene encodes CDR1 MNHNS and CDR2 SASEGT. The CDR3 runs 15 residues. V dropped 6 bases and J dropped 5 bases, with 16 bases sitting between them. The CDR3 loop reads CASRGVAGLTGELFF. The CDR3 DNA is TGTGCCAGCAGGGGAGTGGCGGGGTTAACCGGGGAGCTGTTTTTT.

The J gene is TRBJ2-7, the V gene TRBV6-1, with unresolved D. Deletions cut 2 bases from V and 6 bases from J, with 20 bases between. This CDR3 is 16 amino acids long. CDR1 is MNHNS, CDR2 SASEGT, per germline. The CDR3 is CASSEYPSGPQSEQYF. CDR3 bases: TGTGCCAGCAGTGAATACCCGTCTGGACCCCAGAGCGAGCAGTACTTC.

This chain links TRBV19 with TRBJ1-1; D gene uncertain. Germline CDR1 reads LNHDA; CDR2 reads SQIVND (reference sequence). Trimming removed 0 bases from V and 1 base from J, with 12 bases in between. The CDR3 extends over 16 amino acids. DNA for the CDR3: TGTGCCAGTAGTATAGATGGGGTCAGGACGAACACTGAAGCTTTCTTT. This codes for CASSIDGVRTNTEAFF.

The J gene is TRBJ2-5, the V gene TRBV4-3; possibly TRBD1 or TRBD2 for D (5 bases each). This CDR3 has 15 amino acids. V lost 4 bases and J 3 bases, leaving 15 bases between the germline ends. Germline CDR1 is LGHNA and CDR2 is YSLEER. The CDR3 loop reads CASSPTGTAEETQYF. The CDR3, as DNA: TGCGCCAGCAGCCCGACCGGGACGGCGGAAGAGACCCAGTACTTC.

The chain combines TRBV2 with TRBJ2-5; 15 bases are a match to TRBD2. The V and J ends lost 4 bases and 5 bases, in that order; junction bases with no gene match: 2. The V gene's germline CDR1 is SNHLY and CDR2 FYNNEI. CDR3 size: 15 residues. CDR3 DNA: TGTGCCAGCAGTGGGACTAGCGGGGGGGCCGAGACCCAGTACTTC. This translates into CASSGTSGGAETQYF.

The chain links TRBV7-2 to TRBJ2-1; 9 nucleotides align to TRBD1. This CDR3 is 11 amino acids long. The germline gives CDR1 SGHTA, CDR2 FQGNSA. V lost 5 bases, J lost 16 bases, and 6 bases stayed unmatched. The CDR3: CASSPGQGFFF. CDR3 nucleotides: TGTGCCAGCAGCCCGGGACAGGGATTTTTCTTC.

The V gene is TRBV19, the J gene TRBJ2-3; unclear D gene. The V gene lost 7 bases and the J gene lost 2 bases, with 7 bases spanning the gap. This CDR3 spans 12 amino acids. Per the germline V gene, CDR1 is LNHDA and CDR2 is SQIVND (reference sequence). The CDR3 sequence is CASKGNTDTQYF. The CDR3 DNA reads as TGTGCCAGTAAGGGCAACACAGATACGCAGTATTTT.

The genes are TRBV5-1 and TRBJ2-7; 7 positions agree with TRBD2. V trimming: 3 bases; J trimming: 5 bases; junction bases outside the gene matches: 2. The CDR3 covers 12 residues. CDR1 is SGHRS, CDR2 YFSETQ, per germline. The CDR3 coding sequence is TGCGCCAGCAGCTGGGGGGGGGACGAGCAGTACTTC. This translates into CASSWGGDEQYF. Together with reference TRBV5-1 and TRBJ2-7, the CDR3 gives the full variable domain: KAGVTQTPRYLIKTRGQQVTLSCSPISGHRSVSWYQQTPGQGLQFLFEYFSETQRNKGNFPGRFSGRQFSNSRSEMNVSTLELGDSALYLCASSWGGDEQYFGPGTRLTVT.